Presented here are 18 T cell receptor beta chains from one specimen sequenced in a study of OX40 agonist ivuxolimab in advanced cancers. Some clones are missing from TCRdb's copy, which holds only in-frame ones; the method was immunoSEQ multiplex PCR. The sample includes some 99,000 clones, approximately 94% seen only once; the top ten take about 0.17%. The input for sequencing was CD4+ or CD8+ T cells sorted from blood, taken in a trial of the OX40 agonist ivuxolimab. The receptors derive from an adult with an advanced solid tumor such as melanoma, head and neck, liver or kidney cancer.

The chain recombines TRBV19 with TRBJ2-5, with 10 positions matching TRBD2. The V gene's germline CDR1 is LNHDA and CDR2 SQIVND (reference sequence). V shed 4 bases and J 5 bases; nucleotides not matched to a gene: 7. This CDR3 is 15 amino acids long. The CDR3 bases are TGTGCCAGTAGTAAGGGACTAGCGTTATCGGAGACCCAGTACTTC. It is translated as CASSKGLALSETQYF.

The chain combines TRBV6-1 with TRBJ1-6; D perhaps matches TRBD1 (5 bases). Trimming removed 4 bases at V and 4 bases at J, with 17 bases between. The CDR3 is 17 amino acids. Germline lookup yields CDR1 MNHNS and CDR2 SASEGT. This CDR3 reads CASSAIRWGRYNSPLHF. For the CDR3, the DNA is TGTGCCAGCAGTGCCATAAGATGGGGACGATATAATTCACCCCTCCACTTT.

This clone has more than one count but fewer than ten. The CDR3 nucleotides read TGTGCCAGCAGCGAGACAGGGGGCGTCACTGAAGCTTTCTTT. Protein product: CASSETGGVTEAFF. The chain is built from TRBV9 and TRBJ1-1, with TRBD1 matching over 10 bases. V lost 3 bases, J lost 4 bases, and 3 bases stayed unmatched. CDR3 length: 14 residues. Germline CDR1 SGDLS, CDR2 YYNGEE.

The rearrangement uses TRBV18 and TRBJ2-1, with 8 bases that match TRBD2. The germline gives CDR1 KGHSH, CDR2 LQKENI. This CDR3 is built from 15 residues. The V and J ends lost 3 bases and 0 bases, in that order; junction bases with no gene match: 1. CDR3 nucleotides: TGTGCCAGCTCACCCACTAGCGGCTCCTACAATGAGCAGTTCTTC. It codes for CASSPTSGSYNEQFF.

This chain uses TRBV7-2 with TRBJ1-2, with unresolved D. The length of the CDR3 is 13 residues. CDR1 is SGHTA and CDR2 is FQGNSA in the germline V gene. Trimming stripped 1 base from V and 4 bases from J, with 7 bases between. CDR3: CASSLGAVYGYTF. The CDR3 bases are TGTGCCAGCAGCTTAGGGGCAGTCTATGGCTACACCTTC.

This sequence joins TRBV19 and TRBJ1-2; D is undetermined. The V end lost 4 bases, the J end lost 8 bases, and 14 bases lay between the germline ends. This CDR3 is built from 13 residues. The germline gives CDR1 LNHDA, CDR2 SQIVND (reference sequence). The CDR3 spells CASSTRRERGYTF. CDR3 coding DNA: TGTGCCAGTAGTACCAGACGGGAGAGGGGCTACACCTTC. The entire variable domain, with the rest obtained from reference TRBV19 and TRBJ1-2, is as follows: DGGITQSPKYLFRKEGQNVTLSCEQNLNHDAMYWYRQDPGQGLRLIYYSQIVNDFQKGDIAEGYSVSREKKESFPLTVTSAQKNPTAFYLCASSTRRERGYTFGSGTRLTVV.

The chain joins TRBV9 to TRBJ1-2, with a tentative D call TRBD1 (5 bases). The germline V gene has CDR1 SGDLS and CDR2 YYNGEE. CDR3 size: 15 residues. V was pared by 4 bases and J by 4 bases, with 17 bases between. The DNA of the CDR3 is TGTGCCAGCAGCCCCCGCGGGGCAGCGGGCTATGGCTACACCTTC. It encodes CASSPRGAAGYGYTF.

This sequence joins TRBV5-5 and TRBJ1-5; 10 bases map to TRBD1. This CDR3 has 16 amino acids. The trim removed 5 bases at V and 7 bases at J, leaving 12 bases unmatched. Looked up from germline, CDR1 is SGHKS and CDR2 is YYEKEE (reference sequence). The CDR3 coding sequence is TGTGCCAGCAGTTTTCTTACCGGGACAGGGGACCAGCCCCAGCATTTT. This codes for CASSFLTGTGDQPQHF.

The rearrangement links TRBV7-2 to TRBJ1-2; no firm D call. The CDR3 is 17 residues long. V lost 2 bases to trimming and J lost 1 base, with 17 bases between them. Germline V gene lookup returns CDR1 SGHTA and CDR2 FQGNSA. The CDR3 DNA is TGTGCCAGCAGCTTATCCCCCTTTCAGGCGAGTAACTATGGCTACACCTTC. It is translated as CASSLSPFQASNYGYTF.

The chain links TRBV5-6 to TRBJ2-3; 7 bases align to TRBD1. V trimming: 2 bases; J trimming: 8 bases; junction bases outside the gene matches: 5. Germline V gene data show CDR1 as SGHDT and CDR2 as YYEEEE. This CDR3 is 13 amino acids long. The CDR3 DNA reads as TGTGCCAGCAGCTTCACAGGGGAAGCTACGCAGTATTTT. This sequence encodes CASSFTGEATQYF.

The chain carries TRBV9 and TRBJ2-5; possibly TRBD1 for D (5 bases). The CDR3 has 16 amino acids. The germline gives CDR1 SGDLS, CDR2 YYNGEE. The V end was cut by 0 bases, the J end by 4 bases, with 16 bases between. The CDR3 sequence is CASSVVGRVDGETQYF. In DNA, the CDR3 is TGTGCCAGCAGCGTAGTGGGCAGGGTCGATGGAGAGACCCAGTACTTC.

The V gene is TRBV4-3, the J gene TRBJ1-1; D is perhaps TRBD1 (5 bases). The CDR3 totals 12 residues. V was shortened by 4 bases and J by 11 bases, with 14 bases between the two germline ends. CDR1 is LGHNA, CDR2 YSLEER, per germline. The CDR3 DNA reads TGCGCCAGCAGCCTGGGGGACCTGCCGGCTTTCTTT. Translating gives CASSLGDLPAFF.

The genes are TRBV5-4 and TRBJ2-5, with TRBD2 identical over 7 bases. Judging by the DNA end, TRBJ2-7 fits better; the J call may be wrong. Germline V lookup: CDR1 SGHNT, CDR2 YYREEE (reference sequence). CDR3 length equals 15 residues. The CDR3, as DNA: TGTGCCAGCAGCAGCTTGAGCGGGGCCTCCTACGAGCAGTACTTC. Translating it yields CASSSLSGASYEQYF.

The DNA of the CDR3 is TGCGCCAGCAGCCAAGATCCCGGAAACTCTGGGGCCAACGTCCTGACTTTC. As protein: CASSQDPGNSGANVLTF. This chain uses TRBV4-3 with TRBJ2-6; D ambiguous. CDR3 length equals 17 residues. V lost 0 bases to trimming and J lost 0 bases, with 9 bases between them. The germline V gene encodes CDR1 LGHNA and CDR2 YSLEER.

This rearrangement joins TRBV9 to TRBJ2-7; 7 nucleotides match TRBD1. V was clipped by 1 base and J by 2 bases; unmatched bases: 9. The CDR3 totals 16 residues. The germline CDR1 and CDR2 sequences are SGDLS and YYNGEE. As DNA, the CDR3 is TGTGCCAGCAGCGTATCGGACAGGACGAGTACCTACGAGCAGTACTTC. Amino acid sequence: CASSVSDRTSTYEQYF.

V and J are TRBV7-9 and TRBJ2-7; D may correspond to TRBD1 or TRBD2 (6 bases each). Germline loops: CDR1 SEHNR, CDR2 FQNEAQ (reference sequence). V shed 4 bases and J shed 9 bases, with 19 bases lying between them. This CDR3 is built from 14 residues. In DNA form, the CDR3 reads TGTGCCAGCAGCTCGCCCCAAATAGAGGGGGGGCAGTACTTC. Protein sequence: CASSSPQIEGGQYF.

The chain links TRBV6-1 to TRBJ2-2, with 9 bases aligning to TRBD2. V lost 8 bases to trimming and J lost 7 bases; unmatched junction nucleotides: 8. The V gene's germline CDR1 is MNHNS and CDR2 SASEGT. This CDR3 has 14 residues. In nucleotides, the CDR3 is TGTGCCAGCCGGCCGAGCGGGGGGAGCGGGGAGCTGTTTTTT. Translation: CASRPSGGSGELFF.

A note on this clone: Other DNA sequences in this sample translate to the same CDR3. This chain joins TRBV18 and TRBJ2-7; maybe TRBD2 (5 bases). Germline assignment: CDR1 KGHSH and CDR2 LQKENI. The CDR3 extends over 17 amino acids. With 6 bases removed from V and 1 base from J, the gap between germline ends came to 22 bases. CDR3 sequence (DNA): TGTGCCAGCTCCCCGGTCGCCACTAGTGGGCGTTCCTACGAGCAGTACTTC. This sequence encodes CASSPVATSGRSYEQYF.